A single sample is the source of the 28 T cell receptor beta chains below, sequenced in a study of blood T cell repertoires in COVID-19. Measured with immunoSEQ multiplex PCR; TCRdb has only the in-frame clones, and not every one. The repertoire consists of some 700,000 clones, with 85% to 90% occurring once and the leading ten covering over 0.2%. Sequencing was carried out using peripheral blood. Every receptor here comes from a woman between 18 and 29 years old with acute or convalescent COVID-19.

The chain employs TRBV6-5 and TRBJ1-2; 8 bases align to TRBD1. With V trimmed by 5 bases and J by 3 bases, 2 bases remained unmatched. The germline V gene encodes CDR1 MNHEY and CDR2 SVGAGI. This CDR3 comprises 13 residues. The CDR3 DNA sequence: TGTGCCAGCAGTACAGGGGGATACTATGGCTACACCTTC. Protein product: CASSTGGYYGYTF.

The genes are TRBV11-1 and TRBJ1-1; TRBD1 agrees at 9 bases. The J segment lost 4 bases and the V segment lost 1 base, leaving 4 bases of the junction unmatched. Germline loops: CDR1 SGHAT, CDR2 FQDESV (reference sequence). This CDR3 spans 15 amino acids. CDR3 nucleotide sequence: TGTGCCAGCAGCTTAGTACAGGGGGCCGTCACTGAAGCTTTCTTT. It is translated as CASSLVQGAVTEAFF.

CDR3 DNA: TGTGCCAGCAGCATTCCAGGGGCGTTTTACTATGGCTACACCTTC. Protein product: CASSIPGAFYYGYTF. The chain recombines TRBV21-1 with TRBJ1-2; the D call TRBD1 from the table was never checked on the DNA. TRBV21-1 is a pseudogene segment. The CDR3 loop spans 15 amino acids.

The chain is built from TRBV5-8 and TRBJ1-1; 8 bases are a match to TRBD1. The germline gives CDR1 SGHTS, CDR2 YDEGEE. V lost 2 bases and J lost 3; bases outside the gene matches: 6. CDR3 length: 15 amino acids. This chain's CDR3 is CASSFLGQGYTEAFF. CDR3 coding DNA: TGTGCCAGCAGCTTCCTCGGACAGGGATACACTGAAGCTTTCTTT.

This clone was recorded once. CDR3 amino acids: CASSYRGESEQYF. The CDR3 DNA reads as TGTGCCAGCAGTTACCGGGGGGAGAGCGAGCAGTACTTC. This chain uses TRBV6-6 with TRBJ2-7; 7 nucleotides align to TRBD2. Germline-derived CDR1 and CDR2 are MNHNY and SVGAGI (reference sequence). V shed 2 bases, J shed 6 bases, and the junction held 4 bases outside the gene matches. The CDR3 has 13 amino acids.

The chain combines TRBV7-9 with TRBJ1-1; 9 bases fit TRBD1. The CDR3 spans 16 residues. Germline CDR1 SEHNR, CDR2 FQNEAQ (reference sequence). J lost 1 base, V lost 4 bases, and 7 bases had no gene match. The chain's CDR3 is CASSYTGGGWNTEAFF. The CDR3 bases are TGTGCCAGCAGCTACACAGGGGGCGGATGGAACACTGAAGCTTTCTTT. Supplemented by reference TRBV7-9 and TRBJ1-1, the full variable domain reads DTGVSQNPRHKITKRGQNVTFRCDPISEHNRLYWYRQTLGQGPEFLTYFQNEAQLEKSRLLSDRFSAERPKGSFSTLEIQRTEQGDSAMYLCASSYTGGGWNTEAFFGQGTRLTVV.

Details on this clone: Other DNA sequences within the sample encode an identical CDR3. V is TRBV7-8 and J is TRBJ1-1; D may be TRBD1 (6 bases). Trimming stripped 5 bases from V and 1 base from J, with 11 bases between. In germline, CDR1 is SGHVS, CDR2 FQNEAQ. The CDR3 is made up of 14 amino acids. In DNA form, the CDR3 reads TGTGCCAGCAGCCCACAGGGTCGGAACACTGAAGCTTTCTTT. Translating it yields CASSPQGRNTEAFF.

The V call is TRBV3-1 (or the pseudogene TRBV3-2), the J call TRBJ2-7; TRBD2 aligns across 9 bases. This CDR3 region has 18 residues. V shed 0 bases and J 4 bases; nucleotides not matched to a gene: 13. Germline lookup yields CDR1 LGHDT and CDR2 YNNKEL (reference sequence). The CDR3 DNA is TGTGCCAGCAGCCAAGATGGTAGCGGGGGCCCGTACCATTACGAGCAGTACTTC. This translates into CASSQDGSGGPYHYEQYF.

V usage is TRBV12-3 or TRBV12-4 and J usage is TRBJ1-1; no clear D. V lost 6 bases and J 7 bases, leaving 12 bases between the germline ends. The CDR3 is made up of 12 amino acids. CDR3 DNA sequence: TGTGCCAGCAGAAACGGAGCAATTGAAGCTTTCTTT. Protein: CASRNGAIEAFF.

The V call is TRBV29-1, the J call TRBJ2-1, with 8 positions matching TRBD1. Trimming removed 4 bases from V and 0 bases from J; junction bases left unmatched: 2. The CDR3 is 14 residues long. CDR1 SQVTM and CDR2 ANQGSEA come from the germline V gene. The DNA of the CDR3 is TGCAGCGTTGGGGACAGGAGCTCCTACAATGAGCAGTTCTTC. It codes for CSVGDRSSYNEQFF.

The chain employs TRBV15 and TRBJ2-3; 8 bases match TRBD1. CDR3 length: 16 residues. The germline V gene has CDR1 LNHNV and CDR2 YYDKDF (reference sequence). V shed 5 bases and J 6 bases; nucleotides not matched to a gene: 13. The CDR3 DNA follows: TGTGCCACCAGCGCTTACCGGGACAGGTCACGGGATACGCAGTATTTT. Protein: CATSAYRDRSRDTQYF.

The CDR3 region has the DNA TGTGCCAGCAGCCCTGGGGAGGGCACCGGGGAGCTGTTTTTT. Encoded protein: CASSPGEGTGELFF. This sequence joins TRBV9 and TRBJ2-2; 7 bases fit TRBD2. CDR1 and CDR2 (germline): SGDLS, YYNGEE. The CDR3 is 14 amino acids. V was pared by 4 bases and J by 4 bases, with 4 bases of the junction left unmatched.

V usage is TRBV30 and J usage is TRBJ1-4; perhaps TRBD1 as D (6 bases). The CDR3 is 14 amino acids. CDR1 and CDR2 (germline): GTSNPN, SVGIG (reference sequence). Trimming cost V 5 bases and J 3 bases, with 13 bases left between them. Here the CDR3 reads CAWSFDRSNEKLFF. CDR3 sequence (DNA): TGTGCCTGGTCCTTCGACAGGTCTAATGAAAAACTGTTTTTT.

This CDR3 reads CATSDRTGGGYEQYF. CDR3 DNA: TGTGCCACCAGTGATCGGACAGGGGGTGGTTACGAGCAGTACTTC. The gene calls are TRBV24-1 and TRBJ2-7, with 10 bases that match TRBD1. Trimming at V came to 3 bases and at J to 4 bases, leaving 5 bases not matched to a gene. Germline V gene data show CDR1 as KGHDR and CDR2 as SFDVKD. There are 15 residues in the CDR3.

In its sample, this clone was seen once. This chain joins TRBV9 and TRBJ1-5; D is unresolved. Germline loops: CDR1 SGDLS, CDR2 YYNGEE. V lost 0 bases to trimming and J lost 0 bases, with 7 bases between them. The CDR3 is made up of 15 amino acids. In DNA, the CDR3 is TGTGCCAGCAGCGTAGGGTCAGGTAGCAATCAGCCCCAGCATTTT. The encoded protein is CASSVGSGSNQPQHF. The whole variable domain, filled in from reference TRBV9 and TRBJ1-5, reads DSGVTQTPKHLITATGQRVTLRCSPRSGDLSVYWYQQSLDQGLQFLIQYYNGEERAKGNILERFSAQQFPDLHSELNLSSLELGDSALYFCASSVGSGSNQPQHFGDGTRLSIL.

This clone has a single count. The V and J genes are TRBV5-4 and TRBJ2-1; TRBD1 matches at 9 bases. Germline V CDR1 and CDR2: SGHNT, YYREEE (reference sequence). The CDR3 spans 14 residues. With V trimmed by 3 bases and J by 8 bases, 6 bases remained unmatched. The CDR3 sequence is CASSYPGQGDEQFF. The CDR3 DNA reads as TGTGCCAGCAGCTATCCGGGACAGGGCGATGAGCAGTTCTTC.

The chain combines TRBV24-1 with TRBJ2-3; a possible D gene is TRBD1 (5 bases). V dropped 3 bases and J dropped 6 bases, with 12 bases sitting between them. The germline V gene encodes CDR1 KGHDR and CDR2 SFDVKD. There are 14 residues in the CDR3. The CDR3 region is CATSDVGALDTQYF. CDR3 nucleotides: TGTGCCACCAGTGATGTTGGGGCATTGGATACGCAGTATTTT.

This clone was observed many times. The chain carries TRBV6-2 or TRBV6-3 and TRBJ1-2; D remains ambiguous. Looked up from germline, CDR1 is MNHEY and CDR2 is SVGEGT. The CDR3 has 14 amino acids. V was clipped by 4 bases and J by 7 bases, with 16 bases between them. This chain's CDR3 is CASSFSPEGTGYTF. The CDR3 nucleotides read TGTGCCAGCAGTTTTAGCCCAGAAGGCACTGGCTACACCTTC.

The chain recombines TRBV23-1 with TRBJ1-4; TRBD1 aligns across 7 bases. TRBV23-1 has ORF status, its function being uncertain. This CDR3 contains 15 residues. The trim removed 0 bases at V and 7 bases at J, leaving 5 bases unmatched. The CDR3 DNA reads as TGCGCCAGCAGTCAATCGAGACAGGGCGGTGAAAAACTGTTTTTT. Translation: CASSQSRQGGEKLFF.

The J gene is TRBJ1-5, the V gene TRBV19, with 8 bases identical to TRBD1. The germline CDR1 and CDR2 sequences are LNHDA and SQIVND (reference sequence). Trimming cost V 5 bases and J 11 bases; bases outside gene matches: 8. The CDR3 is made up of 13 amino acids. The chain's CDR3 is CASSVTGASAQHF. CDR3 in DNA: TGTGCCAGTAGTGTGACAGGGGCCTCGGCCCAGCATTTT.

The chain couples TRBV7-9 to TRBJ1-4, with no clear D. With 2 bases removed from V and 8 bases from J, the gap between germline ends came to 15 bases. CDR1 is SEHNR, CDR2 FQNEAQ, per germline (reference sequence). The CDR3 contains 15 residues. In DNA, the CDR3 is TGTGCCAGCAGCTTAAGCGGGCAACGCGCGGAAAAACTGTTTTTT. Residues: CASSLSGQRAEKLFF.

The CDR3 sequence: CASSLGLVDGYTF. The CDR3 DNA is TGCGCCAGCAGCTTGGGGCTTGTGGATGGCTACACCTTC. The rearrangement joins TRBV5-1 to TRBJ1-2; D call uncertain. The ends were cut back, 0 bases at V and 6 bases at J, with 9 bases in the middle. The V gene's germline CDR1 is SGHRS and CDR2 YFSETQ. This CDR3 comprises 13 residues. The full variable domain, completed using reference TRBV5-1 and TRBJ1-2, is KAGVTQTPRYLIKTRGQQVTLSCSPISGHRSVSWYQQTPGQGLQFLFEYFSETQRNKGNFPGRFSGRQFSNSRSEMNVSTLELGDSALYLCASSLGLVDGYTFGSGTRLTVV.

The chain carries TRBV29-1 and TRBJ1-4; D gene uncertain. Per the germline V gene, CDR1 is SQVTM and CDR2 is ANQGSEA. V was shortened by 4 bases and J by 6 bases, with 15 bases between the two germline ends. The CDR3 is 14 amino acids. For the CDR3, the DNA is TGCAGCGTTGGGCCAACTAGTGAATATGAAAAACTGTTTTTT. Its translation is CSVGPTSEYEKLFF.

V gene TRBV7-8 combines with J gene TRBJ1-1; D not resolved. V lost 5 bases, J lost 6 bases, and 16 bases lay in between. There are 14 residues in the CDR3. Per the germline V gene, CDR1 is SGHVS and CDR2 is FQNEAQ. The CDR3 region is CASSPTTPAAEAFF. CDR3 sequence (DNA): TGTGCCAGCAGCCCTACTACTCCTGCCGCTGAAGCTTTCTTT.

The CDR3 is CASSKASDYNEQFF. In nucleotides, the CDR3 is TGTGCCAGTAGTAAAGCCTCTGACTACAATGAGCAGTTCTTC. This chain uses TRBV19 with TRBJ2-1; D is ambiguous. The germline gives CDR1 LNHDA, CDR2 SQIVND (reference sequence). The V end lost 4 bases, the J end lost 3 bases, and 10 bases lay between the germline ends. The CDR3 is 14 residues long.

This chain joins TRBV5-1 and TRBJ2-1, with 10 nucleotides matching TRBD1. CDR3 length equals 15 residues. Germline CDR1 SGHRS, CDR2 YFSETQ. Trimming removed 3 bases from V and 4 bases from J; junction bases left unmatched: 4. This chain's CDR3 is CASSWTGGTYNEQFF. CDR3 nucleotides: TGCGCCAGCAGCTGGACAGGGGGTACGTACAATGAGCAGTTCTTC.

This chain uses TRBV3-1 (or the pseudogene TRBV3-2) with TRBJ2-7, with a possible D match to TRBD1 (5 bases). V was shortened by 5 bases and J by 2 bases, with 19 bases between the two germline ends. The CDR3 length is 16 residues. Germline CDR1 reads LGHDT; CDR2 reads YNNKEL (reference sequence). In DNA form, the CDR3 reads TGTGCCAGCAGCACCGCCTTGACAGAGAAGACCTACGAGCAGTACTTC. Translating gives CASSTALTEKTYEQYF.

V and J are TRBV2 and TRBJ1-6, with D maybe TRBD1 (5 bases). This CDR3 has 13 residues. The germline CDR1 and CDR2 sequences are SNHLY and FYNNEI. This chain's CDR3 is CARREGSSSPLHF. The CDR3 DNA reads as TGTGCGCGCAGGGAGGGGTCAAGTTCACCCCTCCACTTT. The full variable domain, its missing parts supplied by reference TRBV2 and TRBJ1-6, is EPEVTQTPSHQVTQMGQEVILRCVPISNHLYFYWYRQILGQKVEFLVSFYNNEISEKSEIFDDQFSVERPDGSNFTLKIRSTKLEDSAMYFCARREGSSSPLHFGNGTRLTVT.